The present entry profiles one T cell receptor beta chain with its context. The CDR3 is 19 residues long. With 1 base removed from V and 2 bases from J, the gap between germline ends came to 20 bases. Germline CDR1 reads LNHDA; CDR2 reads SQIVND (reference sequence). The sample is drawn from a study of T cell changes during pregnancy in multiple sclerosis. Method: immunoSEQ multiplex PCR; TCRdb's copy keeps in-frame clones and lacks some. The sample shows 60,000 to 65,000 clones, about 90% of them seen only once. J is TRBJ1-4 and V is TRBV19, with a tentative D call TRBD1 (6 bases). The sequence came from a female donor in good health, enrolled as a control in a pregnancy study. Sequencing used peripheral blood, obtained in the second trimester of pregnancy. For the CDR3, the DNA is TGTGCCAGTAGTATAGCAACAGGGTATCAGCTTGCGACTAATGAAAAACTGTTTTTT. Amino acid sequence: CASSIATGYQLATNEKLFF.